This TCR beta chain comes out of a study of blood T cell repertoires in COVID-19. Assay: immunoSEQ multiplex PCR; the TCRdb copy retains only in-frame clones and omits some. The profile shows about 160,000 clones, 75% to 90% of them singletons. The sample comprised PBMCs or T cells enriched from blood (not recorded which). This TCR was recovered from a woman aged 55 to 70 who had recovered from COVID-19.

The CDR3 is CASSHISGTSGSYEQYF. In nucleotides, the CDR3 is TGTGCCAGCAGCCATATTTCAGGGACTAGCGGTTCCTACGAGCAGTACTTC. This sequence joins TRBV6-2 or TRBV6-3 and TRBJ2-7; 11 nucleotides line up with TRBD2. This CDR3 comprises 17 residues. V dropped 6 bases and J dropped 1; count of bases not matched to a gene: 11. Germline V gene data show CDR1 as MNHEY and CDR2 as SVGEGT.